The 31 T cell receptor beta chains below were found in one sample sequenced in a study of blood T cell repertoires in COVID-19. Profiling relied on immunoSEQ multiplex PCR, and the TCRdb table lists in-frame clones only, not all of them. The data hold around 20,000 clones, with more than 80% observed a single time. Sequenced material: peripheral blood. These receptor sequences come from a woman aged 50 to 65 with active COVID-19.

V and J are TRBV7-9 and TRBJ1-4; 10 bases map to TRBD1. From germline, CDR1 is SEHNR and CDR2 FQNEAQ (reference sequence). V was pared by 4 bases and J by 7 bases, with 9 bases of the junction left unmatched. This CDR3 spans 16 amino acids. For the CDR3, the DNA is TGTGCCAGCAGCTCGACGAGACAGGGGGCCAGTGAAAAACTGTTTTTT. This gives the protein CASSSTRQGASEKLFF.

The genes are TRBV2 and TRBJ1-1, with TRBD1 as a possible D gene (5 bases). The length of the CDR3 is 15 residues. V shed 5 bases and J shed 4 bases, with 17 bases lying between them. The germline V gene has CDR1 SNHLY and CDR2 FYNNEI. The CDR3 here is CASSPFHGGGTEAFF. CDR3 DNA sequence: TGTGCCAGCAGTCCATTTCATGGGGGGGGCACTGAAGCTTTCTTT.

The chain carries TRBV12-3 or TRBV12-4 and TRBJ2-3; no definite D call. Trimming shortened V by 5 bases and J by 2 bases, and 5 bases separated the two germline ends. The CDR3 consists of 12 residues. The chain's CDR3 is CASSLITDTQYF. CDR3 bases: TGTGCCAGCAGTCTTATCACAGATACGCAGTATTTT.

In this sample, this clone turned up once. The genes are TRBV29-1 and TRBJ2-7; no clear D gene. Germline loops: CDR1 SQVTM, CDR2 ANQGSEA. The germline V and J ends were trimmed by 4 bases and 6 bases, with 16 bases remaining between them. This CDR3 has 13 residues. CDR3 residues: CSVARSLRGEQYF. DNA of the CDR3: TGCAGCGTTGCCCGGAGCCTACGTGGCGAGCAGTACTTC.

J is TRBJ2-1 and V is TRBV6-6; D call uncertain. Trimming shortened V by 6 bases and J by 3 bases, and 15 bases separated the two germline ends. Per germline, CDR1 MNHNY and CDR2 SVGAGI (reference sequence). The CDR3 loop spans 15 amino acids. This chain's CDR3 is CASSLSSGNYNEQFF. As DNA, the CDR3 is TGTGCCAGCAGCCTATCGTCAGGAAACTACAATGAGCAGTTCTTC.

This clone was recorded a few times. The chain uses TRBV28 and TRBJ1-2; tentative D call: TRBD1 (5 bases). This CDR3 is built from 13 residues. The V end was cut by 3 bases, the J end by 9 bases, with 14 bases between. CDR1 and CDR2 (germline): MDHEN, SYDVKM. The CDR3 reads CASSLGRARSYTF. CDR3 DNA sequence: TGTGCCAGCAGTTTGGGCAGGGCGAGAAGCTACACCTTC.

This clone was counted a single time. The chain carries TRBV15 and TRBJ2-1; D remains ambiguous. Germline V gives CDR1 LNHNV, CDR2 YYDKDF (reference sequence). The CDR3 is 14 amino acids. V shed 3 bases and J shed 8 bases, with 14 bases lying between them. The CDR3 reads CATSRADLGYEQFF. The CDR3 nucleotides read TGTGCCACCAGCAGGGCTGACCTGGGCTATGAGCAGTTCTTC.

DNA of the CDR3: TGTGCCAGCAGTTTAAATGGTTCAGGTCTAGCCAAAAACATTCAGTACTTC. It is translated as CASSLNGSGLAKNIQYF. V is TRBV27 and J is TRBJ2-4; D remains ambiguous. Trimming removed 2 bases from V and 0 bases from J, with 14 bases in between. Germline V lookup: CDR1 MNHEY, CDR2 SMNVEV (reference sequence). The CDR3 totals 17 residues.

Written as DNA, the CDR3 is TGCGCCAGCAGCCCGACAGGGTTCGGTCAGCCCCAGCATTTT. It is translated as CASSPTGFGQPQHF. The J gene is TRBJ1-5, the V gene TRBV10-1; 7 bases fit TRBD1. Germline V gives CDR1 WNHNN, CDR2 SYGVQD (reference sequence). CDR3 length equals 14 residues. V was pared by 6 bases and J by 6 bases, with 8 bases of the junction left unmatched.

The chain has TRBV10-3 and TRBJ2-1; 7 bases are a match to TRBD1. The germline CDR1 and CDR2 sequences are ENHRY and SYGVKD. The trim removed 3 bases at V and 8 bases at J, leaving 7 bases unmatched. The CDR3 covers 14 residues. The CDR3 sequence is CAISDMDRFDEQFF. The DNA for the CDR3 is TGTGCCATCAGTGACATGGACAGGTTCGATGAGCAGTTCTTC.

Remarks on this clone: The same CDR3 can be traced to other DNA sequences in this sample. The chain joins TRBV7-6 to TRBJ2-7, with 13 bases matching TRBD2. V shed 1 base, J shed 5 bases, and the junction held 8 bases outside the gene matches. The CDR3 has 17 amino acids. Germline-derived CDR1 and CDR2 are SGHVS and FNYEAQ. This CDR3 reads CASSLGGLAGVPDEQYF. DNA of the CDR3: TGTGCCAGCAGCTTAGGAGGACTAGCGGGAGTTCCGGACGAGCAGTACTTC.

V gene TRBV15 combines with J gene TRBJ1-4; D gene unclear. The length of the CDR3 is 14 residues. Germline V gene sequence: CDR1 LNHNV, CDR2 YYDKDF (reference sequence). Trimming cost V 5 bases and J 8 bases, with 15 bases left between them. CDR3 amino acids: CATSGQDWAEKLFF. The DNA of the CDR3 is TGTGCCACCAGCGGCCAGGACTGGGCGGAAAAACTGTTTTTT.

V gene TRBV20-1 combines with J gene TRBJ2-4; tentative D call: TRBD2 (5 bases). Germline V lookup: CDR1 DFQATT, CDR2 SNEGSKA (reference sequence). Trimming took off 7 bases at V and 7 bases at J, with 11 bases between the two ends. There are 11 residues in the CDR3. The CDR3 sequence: CSVSEGNIQYF. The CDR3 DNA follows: TGCAGTGTTTCCGAGGGCAACATTCAGTACTTC.

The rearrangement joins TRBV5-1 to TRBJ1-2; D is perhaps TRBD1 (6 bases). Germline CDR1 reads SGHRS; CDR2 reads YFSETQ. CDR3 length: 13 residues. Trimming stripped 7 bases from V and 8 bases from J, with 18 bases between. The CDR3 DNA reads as TGCGCCAGCCACCCCCCACAGGGTAACGGCTACACCTTC. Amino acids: CASHPPQGNGYTF.

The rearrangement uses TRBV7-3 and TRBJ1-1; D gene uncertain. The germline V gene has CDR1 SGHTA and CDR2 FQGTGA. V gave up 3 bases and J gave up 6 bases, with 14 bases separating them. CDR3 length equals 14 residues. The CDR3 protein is CASSFDGMGAEAFF. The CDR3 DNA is TGTGCCAGCAGCTTTGATGGGATGGGAGCTGAAGCTTTCTTT.

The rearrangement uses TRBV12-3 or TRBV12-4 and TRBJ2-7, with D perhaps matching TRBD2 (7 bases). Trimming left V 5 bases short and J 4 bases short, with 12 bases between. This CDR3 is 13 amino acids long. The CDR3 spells CASSLGGPYEQYF. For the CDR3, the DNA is TGTGCCAGCAGTCTGGGGGGGCCATACGAGCAGTACTTC.

CDR3 amino acids: CSVGGQGSYEQYF. CDR3 DNA: TGCAGCGTAGGGGGACAGGGTTCCTACGAGCAGTACTTC. The V and J genes are TRBV29-1 and TRBJ2-7, with TRBD1 matching over 9 bases. The germline gives CDR1 SQVTM, CDR2 ANQGSEA. The V segment lost 6 bases and the J segment 1 base; nucleotides outside the gene matches: 4. The CDR3 extends over 13 amino acids.

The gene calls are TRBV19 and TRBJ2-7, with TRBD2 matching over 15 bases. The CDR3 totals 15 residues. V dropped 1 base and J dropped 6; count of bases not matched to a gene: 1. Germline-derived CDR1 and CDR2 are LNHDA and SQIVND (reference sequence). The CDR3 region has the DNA TGTGCCAGTAGTATAGCGGGACTAGCGGGAGGCGAGCAGTACTTC. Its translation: CASSIAGLAGGEQYF. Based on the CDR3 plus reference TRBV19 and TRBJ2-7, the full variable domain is DGGITQSPKYLFRKEGQNVTLSCEQNLNHDAMYWYRQDPGQGLRLIYYSQIVNDFQKGDIAEGYSVSREKKESFPLTVTSAQKNPTAFYLCASSIAGLAGGEQYFGPGTRLTVT.

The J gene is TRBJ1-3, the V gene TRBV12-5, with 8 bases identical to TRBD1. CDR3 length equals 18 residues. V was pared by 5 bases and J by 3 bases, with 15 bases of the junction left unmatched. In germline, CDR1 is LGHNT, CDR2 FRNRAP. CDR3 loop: CASGSNPTGTGFGNTIYF. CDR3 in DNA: TGTGCTAGTGGTAGTAACCCCACCGGGACAGGATTTGGAAACACCATATATTTT.

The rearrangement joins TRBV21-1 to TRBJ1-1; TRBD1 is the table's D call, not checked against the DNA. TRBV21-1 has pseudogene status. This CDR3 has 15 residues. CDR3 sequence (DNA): TGTGCCAGCAGCAACAGGGGAAGGGTGAACACTGAAGCTTTCTTT. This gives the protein CASSNRGRVNTEAFF.

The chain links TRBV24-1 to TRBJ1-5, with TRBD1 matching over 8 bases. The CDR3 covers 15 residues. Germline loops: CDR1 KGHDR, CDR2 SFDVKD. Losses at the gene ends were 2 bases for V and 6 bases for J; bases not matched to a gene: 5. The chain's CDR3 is CATSDSGGGGQPQHF. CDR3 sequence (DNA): TGTGCCACCAGTGATTCAGGGGGCGGAGGTCAGCCCCAGCATTTT.

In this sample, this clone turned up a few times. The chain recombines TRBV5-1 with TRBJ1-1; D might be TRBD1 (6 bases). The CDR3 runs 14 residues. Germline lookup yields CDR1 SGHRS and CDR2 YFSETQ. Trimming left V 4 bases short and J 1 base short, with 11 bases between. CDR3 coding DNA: TGCGCCAGCAGCAATACAGGGAGGAACACTGAAGCTTTCTTT. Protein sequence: CASSNTGRNTEAFF. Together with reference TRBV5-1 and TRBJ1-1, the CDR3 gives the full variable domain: KAGVTQTPRYLIKTRGQQVTLSCSPISGHRSVSWYQQTPGQGLQFLFEYFSETQRNKGNFPGRFSGRQFSNSRSEMNVSTLELGDSALYLCASSNTGRNTEAFFGQGTRLTVV.

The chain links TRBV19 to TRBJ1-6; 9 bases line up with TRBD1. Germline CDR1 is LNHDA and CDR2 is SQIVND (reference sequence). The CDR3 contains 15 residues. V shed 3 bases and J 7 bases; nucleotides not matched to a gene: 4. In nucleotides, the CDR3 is TGTGCCAGTAGTATCAGCGGGACAGGGAATTCACCCCTCCACTTT. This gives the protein CASSISGTGNSPLHF.

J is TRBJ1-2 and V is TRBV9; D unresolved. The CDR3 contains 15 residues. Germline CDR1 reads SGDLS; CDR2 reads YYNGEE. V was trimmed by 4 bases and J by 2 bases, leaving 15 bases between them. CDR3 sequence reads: CASSPGWVENYGYTF. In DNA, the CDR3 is TGTGCCAGCAGCCCCGGGTGGGTAGAGAACTATGGCTACACCTTC.

Here the CDR3 DNA reads TGTGCCAGCAGTTCTACCCCAGGCTCTGGAAACACCATATATTTT. Amino acids: CASSSTPGSGNTIYF. This chain links TRBV6-5 with TRBJ1-3, with D unclear. The germline CDR1 and CDR2 sequences are MNHEY and SVGAGI. The V end lost 4 bases, the J end lost 0 bases, and 10 bases lay between the germline ends. This CDR3 spans 15 amino acids.

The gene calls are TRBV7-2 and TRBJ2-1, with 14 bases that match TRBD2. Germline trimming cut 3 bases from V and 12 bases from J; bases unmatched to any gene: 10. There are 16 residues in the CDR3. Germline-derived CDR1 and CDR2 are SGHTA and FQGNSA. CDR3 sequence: CASSFTGTSGSSTQFF. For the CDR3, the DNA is TGTGCCAGCAGCTTTACCGGGACTAGCGGGAGCTCTACGCAGTTCTTC.

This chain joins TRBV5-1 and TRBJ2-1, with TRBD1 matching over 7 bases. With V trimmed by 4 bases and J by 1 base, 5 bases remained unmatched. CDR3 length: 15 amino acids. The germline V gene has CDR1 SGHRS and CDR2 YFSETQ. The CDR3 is CASSTGQPSYNEQFF. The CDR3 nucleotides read TGCGCCAGCAGCACGGGACAGCCATCCTACAATGAGCAGTTCTTC. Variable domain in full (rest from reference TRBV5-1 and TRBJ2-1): KAGVTQTPRYLIKTRGQQVTLSCSPISGHRSVSWYQQTPGQGLQFLFEYFSETQRNKGNFPGRFSGRQFSNSRSEMNVSTLELGDSALYLCASSTGQPSYNEQFFGPGTRLTVL.

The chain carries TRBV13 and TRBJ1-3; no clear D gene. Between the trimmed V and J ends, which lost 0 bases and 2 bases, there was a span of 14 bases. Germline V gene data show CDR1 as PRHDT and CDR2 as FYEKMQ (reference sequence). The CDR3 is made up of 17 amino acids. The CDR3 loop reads CASSLGRGTQPGNTIYF. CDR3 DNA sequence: TGTGCCAGCAGCTTAGGCCGGGGAACACAACCTGGAAACACCATATATTTT.

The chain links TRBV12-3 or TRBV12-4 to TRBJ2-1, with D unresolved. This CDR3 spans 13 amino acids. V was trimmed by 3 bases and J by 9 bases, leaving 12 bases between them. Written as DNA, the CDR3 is TGTGCCAGCAGTTTTTCGACATTAAGTGAGCAGTTCTTC. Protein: CASSFSTLSEQFF.

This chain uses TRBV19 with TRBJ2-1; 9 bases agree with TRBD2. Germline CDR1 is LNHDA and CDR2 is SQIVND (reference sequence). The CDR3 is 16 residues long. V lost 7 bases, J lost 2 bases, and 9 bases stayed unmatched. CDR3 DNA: TGTGCCAGTACCCCAGGCCGACTAGCGGCCTACAATGAGCAGTTCTTC. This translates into CASTPGRLAAYNEQFF.

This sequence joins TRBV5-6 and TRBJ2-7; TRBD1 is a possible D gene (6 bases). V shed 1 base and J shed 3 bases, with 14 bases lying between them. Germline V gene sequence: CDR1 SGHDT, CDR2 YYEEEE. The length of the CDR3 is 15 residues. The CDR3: CASSLPHARGYEQYF. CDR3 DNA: TGTGCCAGCAGCTTGCCCCATGCCAGGGGCTACGAGCAGTACTTC.